This TCR beta chain is drawn from a study of siplizumab effects on memory and regulatory T cells (dated by TCRdb to about 2019). General notes on the study: The study looked at the effect of siplizumab, an anti-CD2 antibody, on alloreactive T-cell subsets in allogeneic mixed lymphocyte reactions made from human PBMCs.

TCRbeta CDR3 sequencing was performed on sorted unstimulated T cells and on proliferating T cells recovered from mixed lymphocyte reactions. Fresh whole blood from about ten HLA-typed healthy donors served as the source for isolating PBMCs. Unstimulated CD4+ non-regulatory T cells were FACS-sorted to map the origin of alloreactive clones. Based on the germline V gene, the CDR1 and CDR2 sequences are SGHRS and YFSETQ. V is cut by 0 bases and J by 5 bases, and the space between the germline ends is 11 bases. Measured from the cysteine to the phenylalanine, the CDR3 is 15 residues long. Left in the record is the CDR3 DNA by itself, 45 bases read in frame from the first base. The method behind the library was the immunoSEQ multiplex PCR assay. The deep sequencing platform assayed approximately 100,000 TCR templates per sample. Genomic DNA extracted from sorted T cells was the material used for TCRbeta CDR3 sequencing. Regarding the original processing steps: Clonal analysis of TCRbeta CDR3 data was done in the R programming language. Unstimulated samples were compared with post-reaction CFSE-low samples to define alloreactive CD4+ and CD8+ clones. Regulatory or non-regulatory origin was assigned to alloreactive CD4+ clones by matching of sequences to sorted unstimulated Treg and non-Treg repertoires. TCRdb mirrors the immuneACCESS table, restricted to in-frame sequences. Some clones are absent from its copies; in checked studies, under half trace to an unresolved V gene, and the reason for the others is unknown. That table supplies the V and J calls and clone size; D and trimming were determined from the DNA. The sample table lists about 97,000 clones, 92% of them with a count of one. About 12% of the sample is taken by the ten largest.

The research as a whole found: No functional confirmation was obtained for the suppressive function of proliferating Tregs from siplizumab cultures. Siplizumab significantly lowered the cumulative frequency of alloreactive sequences that could be traced to unstimulated CD4+ memory T cells. Of the alloreactive CD4+ clones that could be mapped, the Treg-derived share averaged about 63% with siplizumab compared with 25% to 30% in control reactions. Greater diversity appeared to be present in unstimulated naive T cells than in memory T cells, and a substantial contribution to the alloresponse seemed to be made by naive cells. About 80-97% of proliferating CD4+ or CD8+ clones could not be given a naive or memory phenotype. Because sequences at frequencies below about 10^-5 were poorly captured, only a minor fraction of alloreactive clones could be mapped back to unstimulated subsets.

Remarks on this clone: The antigen it recognizes is unknown. No qualities accompany the bases; no much larger clone lies one base away.

Sequenced input: non-Treg CD4+ T cells sorted from blood. This specimen's cell subset or site label, per the study, means: FACS-sorted unstimulated CD4+ non-regulatory T cells. The clonotype was recovered from a human donor in good health. The chain is encoded by TRBV5-1 joined to TRBJ1-4, with the D segment identity uncertain. The CDR3 region reads CASSLEAGPNEKLFF. The sequence in DNA is TGCGCCAGCAGCTTGGAAGCCGGACCGAATGAAAAACTGTTTTTT. The full variable domain, completed from the reference TRBV5-1 and TRBJ1-4 proteins outside the CDR3, reads KAGVTQTPRYLIKTRGQQVTLSCSPISGHRSVSWYQQTPGQGLQFLFEYFSETQRNKGNFPGRFSGRQFSNSRSEMNVSTLELGDSALYLCASSLEAGPNEKLFFGSGTQLSVL.